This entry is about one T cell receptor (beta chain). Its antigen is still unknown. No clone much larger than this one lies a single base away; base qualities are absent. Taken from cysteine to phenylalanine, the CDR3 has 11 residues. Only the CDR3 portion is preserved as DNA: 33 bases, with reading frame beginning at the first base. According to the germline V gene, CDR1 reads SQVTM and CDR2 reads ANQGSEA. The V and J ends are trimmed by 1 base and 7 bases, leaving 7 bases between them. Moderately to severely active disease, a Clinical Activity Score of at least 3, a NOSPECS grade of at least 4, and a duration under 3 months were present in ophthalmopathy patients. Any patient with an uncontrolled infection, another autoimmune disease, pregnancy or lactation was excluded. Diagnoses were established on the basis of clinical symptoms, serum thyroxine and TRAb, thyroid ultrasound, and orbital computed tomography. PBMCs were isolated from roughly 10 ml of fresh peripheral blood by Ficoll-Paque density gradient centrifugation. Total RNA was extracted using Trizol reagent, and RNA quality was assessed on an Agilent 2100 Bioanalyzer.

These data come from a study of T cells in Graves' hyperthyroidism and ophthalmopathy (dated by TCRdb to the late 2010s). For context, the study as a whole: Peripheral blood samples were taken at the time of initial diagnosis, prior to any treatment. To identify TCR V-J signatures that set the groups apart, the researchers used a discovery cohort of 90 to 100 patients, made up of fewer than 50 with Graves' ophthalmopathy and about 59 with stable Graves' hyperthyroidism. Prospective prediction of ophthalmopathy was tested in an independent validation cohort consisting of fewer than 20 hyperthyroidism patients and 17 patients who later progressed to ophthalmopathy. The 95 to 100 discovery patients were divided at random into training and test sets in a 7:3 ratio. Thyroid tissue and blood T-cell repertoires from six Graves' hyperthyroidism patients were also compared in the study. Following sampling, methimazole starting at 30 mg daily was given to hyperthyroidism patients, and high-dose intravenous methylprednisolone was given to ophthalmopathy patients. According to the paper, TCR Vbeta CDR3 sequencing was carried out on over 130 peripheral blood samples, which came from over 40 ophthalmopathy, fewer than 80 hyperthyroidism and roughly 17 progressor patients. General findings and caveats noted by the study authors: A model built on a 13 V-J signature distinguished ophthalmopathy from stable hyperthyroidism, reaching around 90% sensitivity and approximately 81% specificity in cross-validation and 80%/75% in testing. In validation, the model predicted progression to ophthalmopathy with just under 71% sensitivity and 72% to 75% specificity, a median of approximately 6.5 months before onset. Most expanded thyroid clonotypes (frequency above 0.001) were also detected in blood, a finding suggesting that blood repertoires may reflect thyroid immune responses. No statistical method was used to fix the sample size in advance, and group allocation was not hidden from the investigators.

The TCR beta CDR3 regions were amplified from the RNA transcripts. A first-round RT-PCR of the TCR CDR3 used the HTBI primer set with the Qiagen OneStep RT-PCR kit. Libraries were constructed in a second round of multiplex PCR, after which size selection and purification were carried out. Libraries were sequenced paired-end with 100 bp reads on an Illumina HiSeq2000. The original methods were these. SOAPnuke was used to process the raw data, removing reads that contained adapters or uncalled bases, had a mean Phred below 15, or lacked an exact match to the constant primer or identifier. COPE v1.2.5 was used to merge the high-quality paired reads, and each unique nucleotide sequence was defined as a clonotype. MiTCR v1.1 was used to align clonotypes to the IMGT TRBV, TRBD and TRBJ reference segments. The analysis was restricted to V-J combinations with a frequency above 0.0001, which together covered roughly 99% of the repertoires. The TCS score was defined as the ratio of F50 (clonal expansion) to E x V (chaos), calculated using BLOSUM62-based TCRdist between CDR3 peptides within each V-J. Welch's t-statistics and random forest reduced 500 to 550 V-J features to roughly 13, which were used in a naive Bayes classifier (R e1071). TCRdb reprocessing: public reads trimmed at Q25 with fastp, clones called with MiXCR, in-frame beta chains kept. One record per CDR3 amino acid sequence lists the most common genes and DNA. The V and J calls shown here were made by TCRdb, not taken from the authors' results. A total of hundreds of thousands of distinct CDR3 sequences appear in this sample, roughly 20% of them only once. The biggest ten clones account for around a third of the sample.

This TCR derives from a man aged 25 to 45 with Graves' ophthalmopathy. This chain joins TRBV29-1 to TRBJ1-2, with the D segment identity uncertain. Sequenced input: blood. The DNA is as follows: TGCAGCGTTGAAGGCAGAAGTGGCTACACCTTC. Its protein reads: CSVEGRSGYTF.